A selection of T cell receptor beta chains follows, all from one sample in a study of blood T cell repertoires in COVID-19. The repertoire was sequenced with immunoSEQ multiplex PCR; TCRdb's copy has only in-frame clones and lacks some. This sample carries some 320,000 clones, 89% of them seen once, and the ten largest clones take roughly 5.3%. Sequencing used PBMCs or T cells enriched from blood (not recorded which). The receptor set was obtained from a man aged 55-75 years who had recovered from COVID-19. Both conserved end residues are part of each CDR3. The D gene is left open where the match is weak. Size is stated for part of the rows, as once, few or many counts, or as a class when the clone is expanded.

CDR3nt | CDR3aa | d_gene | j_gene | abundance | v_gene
TGTGCCAGCAGGACCGGGACAGGGAGGACAGATACGCAGTATTTT | CASRTGTGRTDTQYF | TRBD1 | TRBJ2-3 | NA | TRBV28
TGTGCCAGCAGCTTAGTAGTTGGGGGCGGTGAAAAACTGTTTTTT | CASSLVVGGGEKLFF | NA | TRBJ1-4 | NA | TRBV7-2
TGTGCCAGCAGCTACCCATGGACAGGGGGCGCGACCCATGAGCAGTTCTTC | CASSYPWTGGATHEQFF | TRBD1 | TRBJ2-1 | NA | TRBV13
TGTGCCAGTTCACAGGGCACCTATGGCTACACCTTC | CASSQGTYGYTF | NA | TRBJ1-2 | NA | TRBV19
TGCAGTGCTAGTAAGGCGGGAAACGCCGACGGGGAGCTGTTTTTT | CSASKAGNADGELFF | NA | TRBJ2-2 | once | TRBV20-1
TGTGCCAGCAGCTTAGGGCCCCGGGTAGACTCCTACAATGAGCAGTTCTTC | CASSLGPRVDSYNEQFF | NA | TRBJ2-1 | NA | TRBV7-6
TGTGCCAGCAGTTTAAACCTAGCGGAGCGAGCCAAAAACATTCAGTACTTC | CASSLNLAERAKNIQYF | TRBD2 | TRBJ2-4 | NA | TRBV28
TGTGCCAGCTCATCTGGGACTAGCGGCACCGGGGAGCTGTTTTTT | CASSSGTSGTGELFF | TRBD2 | TRBJ2-2 | NA | TRBV18
TGTGCCACCAGTCTCGGCACTGAAGCTTTCTTT | CATSLGTEAFF | NA | TRBJ1-1 | once | TRBV24-1
TGCGCCAGCAGCCAGACAGGGACGAATTCACCCCTCCACTTT | CASSQTGTNSPLHF | TRBD1 | TRBJ1-6 | NA | TRBV5-1
TGTGCCAGCTCAGCTGGGACAGGGGGCTACGAGCAGTACTTC | CASSAGTGGYEQYF | TRBD1 | TRBJ2-7 | NA | TRBV18
TGTGCCTGGAAAACCCGGGACATAAGATACGAGCAGTACTTC | CAWKTRDIRYEQYF | NA | TRBJ2-7 | NA | TRBV30
TGTGCCAGCAGCTCCCCGGGGGGTGGCTACACCTTC | CASSSPGGGYTF | NA | TRBJ1-2 | NA | TRBV7-2
TGCGCCAGCAGCTTGGCCACGGACTACACAGATACGCAGTATTTT | CASSLATDYTDTQYF | NA | TRBJ2-3 | NA | TRBV5-1
TGCAGCGTTCGGACAGGGTCCGTTGAAAAACTGTTTTTT | CSVRTGSVEKLFF | TRBD1 | TRBJ1-4 | NA | TRBV29-1
TGTGCCAGCAGTTATCAGGGGGCCCTCTACAATGAGCAGTTCTTC | CASSYQGALYNEQFF | TRBD1 | TRBJ2-1 | once | TRBV28
TGCGCCAGCAGCTTAGTAGCGGGAGAAACCCAGTACTTC | CASSLVAGETQYF | TRBD2 | TRBJ2-5 | NA | TRBV5-1
TGTGCCACCACCTGGGGGGATTATGAGCAGTTCTTC | CATTWGDYEQFF | NA | TRBJ2-1 | NA | TRBV5-8
TGTGCCAGCAGTTGGGCGGGTGAAGCTTTCTTT | CASSWAGEAFF | NA | TRBJ1-1 | NA | TRBV12-3/TRBV12-4
TGCGCCAGCAACCCGGGACAGGAGCCCGAGCAGTACTTC | CASNPGQEPEQYF | TRBD1 | TRBJ2-7 | NA | TRBV5-1
TGTGCCAGCAGTGAAGGAGTACTCAACACTGAAGCTTTCTTT | CASSEGVLNTEAFF | NA | TRBJ1-1 | NA | TRBV25-1
TGTGCCAGCAGTACGCTCAGGGTAGGCGGCTACACCTTC | CASSTLRVGGYTF | NA | TRBJ1-2 | NA | TRBV28
TGTGCTAGTGGTTCCGGACTAGCGGGGCAAGAGACCCAGTACTTC | CASGSGLAGQETQYF | TRBD2 | TRBJ2-5 | NA | TRBV12-5
TGTGCCAGCAGCGTAGATCAGGGGGCGCACACTGAAGCTTTCTTT | CASSVDQGAHTEAFF | TRBD1 | TRBJ1-1 | NA | TRBV9
TGTGCCAGCAGCCGGCAAAGGGGTACAGGAGATGAAAAACTGTTTTTT | CASSRQRGTGDEKLFF | NA | TRBJ1-4 | NA | TRBV7-3
TGTGCCACCAGCCAAGGACAGGGCTATGGCTACACCTTC | CATSQGQGYGYTF | TRBD1 | TRBJ1-2 | NA | TRBV15
TGTGCCACCAGTGATCCGGGACAGGGGGCCTACGAGCAGTACTTC | CATSDPGQGAYEQYF | TRBD1 | TRBJ2-7 | NA | TRBV24-1
TGTGCCACCAGTGTAGCGGGAGAAACCTACAATGAGCAGTTCTTC | CATSVAGETYNEQFF | TRBD2 | TRBJ2-1 | NA | TRBV24-1